This passage covers 25 T cell receptor beta chains from one sample sequenced in a study of PD-1 blockade in classical Hodgkin lymphoma. Indicated time point: cycle 4 day 1 (C4D1), after more than five weeks of nivolumab. All trial patients relapsed after autologous stem cell transplantation. Thawed PBMCs underwent magnetic negative selection to obtain purified CD8+ T cells. Measured with immunoSEQ multiplex PCR; TCRdb has only the in-frame clones, and not every one. The sample lists about 3,500 clones; over 75% were seen once. The sequencing used CD8+ T cells from blood, collected before the fourth cycle of nivolumab. The receptor source for this set is a human donor with classical Hodgkin lymphoma.

V is TRBV27 and J is TRBJ2-4; D ambiguous. The CDR3 runs to 12 residues. Trimming pared 6 bases from V and 9 bases from J, leaving 12 bases between. Per germline, CDR1 MNHEY and CDR2 SMNVEV (reference sequence). This CDR3 reads CASRGSNPIQYF. For the CDR3, the DNA is TGTGCCAGCAGAGGCTCTAATCCCATTCAGTACTTC.

This rearrangement joins TRBV5-6 to TRBJ1-1; D is unresolved. Germline-derived CDR1 and CDR2 are SGHDT and YYEEEE. Trimming removed 1 base at V and 5 bases at J, with 6 bases between. The CDR3 extends over 12 amino acids. This chain's CDR3 is CASSLPRTEAFF. The CDR3 DNA reads as TGTGCCAGCAGCTTGCCTCGGACTGAAGCTTTCTTT.

There are a few counts of this clone. This chain connects TRBV4-3 to TRBJ1-1; no firm D call. Trimming pared 0 bases from V and 8 bases from J, leaving 10 bases between. The length of the CDR3 is 13 residues. Germline V CDR1 and CDR2: LGHNA, YSLEER. The CDR3: CASSQDSTVEAFF. The CDR3 nucleotides are TGCGCCAGCAGCCAAGATTCAACCGTAGAAGCTTTCTTT.

J is TRBJ2-2 and V is TRBV28; TRBD1 is a possible D gene (6 bases). CDR3 length: 15 residues. V dropped 5 bases and J dropped 2 bases, with 12 bases sitting between them. Looked up from germline, CDR1 is MDHEN and CDR2 is SYDVKM. The CDR3 reads CASSANRVNTGELFF. CDR3 DNA: TGTGCCAGCAGTGCCAACAGGGTCAACACCGGGGAGCTGTTTTTT.

This clone is large within its sample. This chain links TRBV11-3 with TRBJ2-2; D uncertain. The CDR3 sequence is 17 residues long. Trimming left V 4 bases short and J 1 base short, with 16 bases between. From germline, CDR1 is SGHNT and CDR2 YENEEA. Here the CDR3 DNA reads TGTGCCAGCAGCTATTTGTTTGGACCCGGGAACACCGGGGAGCTGTTTTTT. It codes for CASSYLFGPGNTGELFF.

The rearrangement uses TRBV4-3 and TRBJ2-5; D not resolved. The germline V and J ends were trimmed by 1 base and 2 bases, with 11 bases remaining between them. The germline gives CDR1 LGHNA, CDR2 YSLEER. This CDR3 spans 15 amino acids. CDR3 amino acids: CASSQGLSSQETQYF. The CDR3 DNA sequence: TGCGCCAGCAGCCAAGGGTTATCTTCTCAAGAGACCCAGTACTTC.

V gene TRBV7-2 combines with J gene TRBJ2-7; D might be TRBD1 (6 bases). V shed 3 bases and J shed 4 bases, with 16 bases lying between them. The germline V gene encodes CDR1 SGHTA and CDR2 FQGNSA. This CDR3 is 15 amino acids long. The CDR3: CASSLSWDNHYEQYF. The CDR3, as DNA: TGTGCCAGCAGCTTGAGCTGGGACAACCATTACGAGCAGTACTTC.

The chain combines TRBV7-6 with TRBJ2-2; TRBD2 is a possible D gene (6 bases). CDR1 is SGHVS, CDR2 FNYEAQ, per germline. The CDR3 spans 17 residues. Trimming cost V 1 base and J 1 base, with 13 bases left between them. The CDR3 protein is CASSLVNRLGNTGELFF. In DNA form, the CDR3 reads TGTGCCAGCAGCTTAGTCAACCGACTAGGGAACACCGGGGAGCTGTTTTTT.

J is TRBJ1-1 and V is TRBV7-6, with D tentatively TRBD1 (5 bases). The CDR3 is 14 residues long. CDR1 is SGHVS and CDR2 is FNYEAQ in the germline V gene. Between the trimmed V and J ends, which lost 5 bases and 3 bases, there was a span of 13 bases. CDR3 DNA sequence: TGTGCCAGCAGCCCTGGTGGGGCTGACACTGAAGCTTTCTTT. Translating gives CASSPGGADTEAFF. The full variable domain, with the rest looked up from reference TRBV7-6 and TRBJ1-1, is GAGVSQSPRYKVTKRGQDVALRCDPISGHVSLYWYRQALGQGPEFLTYFNYEAQQDKSGLPNDRFSAERPEGSISTLTIQRTEQRDSAMYRCASSPGGADTEAFFGQGTRLTVV.

The chain joins TRBV9 to TRBJ2-3; 8 bases align to TRBD1. The CDR3 has 14 residues. The germline gives CDR1 SGDLS, CDR2 YYNGEE. V trimming: 3 bases; J trimming: 3 bases; junction bases outside the gene matches: 3. CDR3 protein: CASSAQGVTDTQYF. CDR3 bases: TGTGCCAGCAGCGCACAGGGGGTAACAGATACGCAGTATTTT. Filled out from reference TRBV9 and TRBJ2-3, the complete variable domain reads DSGVTQTPKHLITATGQRVTLRCSPRSGDLSVYWYQQSLDQGLQFLIQYYNGEERAKGNILERFSAQQFPDLHSELNLSSLELGDSALYFCASSAQGVTDTQYFGPGTRLTVL.

This clone was seen just once. This chain links TRBV28 with TRBJ2-5; D is unclear. Germline V CDR1 and CDR2: MDHEN, SYDVKM. There are 13 residues in the CDR3. With 7 bases removed from V and 0 bases from J, the gap between germline ends came to 9 bases. In DNA form, the CDR3 reads TGTGCCAGCACAGGCGACAACCAAGAGACCCAGTACTTC. Translated, it gives CASTGDNQETQYF.

The V gene is TRBV9, the J gene TRBJ2-1; D is uncertain. V dropped 1 base and J dropped 4 bases, with 9 bases sitting between them. Germline CDR1 and CDR2: SGDLS and YYNGEE. The CDR3 length is 14 residues. CDR3 loop: CASSVSGTYNEQFF. In DNA, the CDR3 is TGTGCCAGCAGCGTAAGTGGAACTTACAATGAGCAGTTCTTC.

The chain couples TRBV27 to TRBJ2-7; TRBD1 agrees at 9 bases. Unmatched junction bases numbered 6, after V lost 4 bases and J lost 5 bases. CDR1 is MNHEY and CDR2 is SMNVEV in the germline V gene (reference sequence). This CDR3 contains 14 residues. The CDR3 here is CASSSGTGYNEQYF. CDR3 in DNA: TGTGCCAGCAGTTCCGGGACAGGGTATAACGAGCAGTACTTC.

The genes are TRBV9 and TRBJ2-7; 12 positions match TRBD2. The V gene end was trimmed by 7 bases and the J gene end by 2 bases; junction bases not matched to a gene: 7. The germline V gene has CDR1 SGDLS and CDR2 YYNGEE. The length of the CDR3 is 15 residues. The CDR3 here is CASPRTSGIPYEQYF. The CDR3 DNA is TGTGCCAGCCCCCGGACTAGCGGGATCCCCTACGAGCAGTACTTC.

The chain recombines TRBV4-1 with TRBJ2-7; tentative D call: TRBD2 (6 bases). The ends were cut back, 1 base at V and 2 bases at J, with 15 bases in the middle. The germline gives CDR1 MGHRA, CDR2 YSYEKL. The CDR3 contains 16 residues. The CDR3 loop is CASSQVEGSSTYEQYF. The CDR3 nucleotides are TGCGCCAGCAGCCAAGTGGAGGGATCCTCGACCTACGAGCAGTACTTC.

The CDR3 DNA reads TGTGCCAGCAGCGTGACAGGGGGCTTGAGGACAGATACGCAGTATTTT. Protein: CASSVTGGLRTDTQYF. The V call is TRBV7-6, the J call TRBJ2-3, with 10 bases that match TRBD1. The ends lost 5 bases at V and 3 bases at J; junction bases unmatched: 8. CDR3 size: 16 residues. The V gene's germline CDR1 is SGHVS and CDR2 FNYEAQ.

The chain employs TRBV7-2 and TRBJ2-7, with 9 bases that match TRBD1. The CDR3 is made up of 18 amino acids. Trimming removed 2 bases from V and 2 bases from J; junction bases left unmatched: 13. Germline assignment: CDR1 SGHTA and CDR2 FQGNSA. The CDR3 loop is CASSLQSYGQGRTYEQYF. The CDR3 nucleotides read TGTGCCAGCAGCTTACAGTCGTACGGACAGGGGAGGACCTACGAGCAGTACTTC.

This chain uses TRBV4-3 with TRBJ1-1; D is ambiguous. V shed 3 bases and J shed 0 bases, with 14 bases lying between them. CDR3 size: 16 residues. Looked up from germline, CDR1 is LGHNA and CDR2 is YSLEER. CDR3 residues: CASSQVMRVMNTEAFF. The CDR3 DNA reads TGCGCCAGCAGCCAGGTCATGCGGGTCATGAACACTGAAGCTTTCTTT.

The V and J genes are TRBV2 and TRBJ2-1, with 9 bases that match TRBD2. This CDR3 region has 14 residues. The V segment lost 10 bases and the J segment 3 bases; nucleotides outside the gene matches: 7. Germline CDR1 reads SNHLY; CDR2 reads FYNNEI. The CDR3 protein is CATGERGDYNEQFF. CDR3 coding DNA: TGTGCCACGGGAGAGCGGGGGGACTACAATGAGCAGTTCTTC.

V usage is TRBV7-2 and J usage is TRBJ1-5; no firm D call. The CDR3 extends over 16 amino acids. The V gene's germline CDR1 is SGHTA and CDR2 FQGNSA. The ends were cut back, 5 bases at V and 0 bases at J, with 14 bases in the middle. CDR3 coding DNA: TGTGCCAGCAGCGAGAAAGAATTTTATAGCAATCAGCCCCAGCATTTT. Translated, it gives CASSEKEFYSNQPQHF.

In its sample, this clone is large. The chain links TRBV7-9 to TRBJ1-1; TRBD1 aligns across 11 bases. With V trimmed by 11 bases and J by 5 bases, 7 bases remained unmatched. Germline V gene data show CDR1 as SEHNR and CDR2 as FQNEAQ (reference sequence). CDR3 length: 13 amino acids. The CDR3 loop reads CAGGQGATTEAFF. In DNA form, the CDR3 reads TGTGCCGGAGGACAGGGGGCTACGACTGAAGCTTTCTTT.

V gene TRBV5-8 combines with J gene TRBJ2-1; 11 bases match TRBD1. CDR1 is SGHTS, CDR2 YDEGEE, per germline. V shed 5 bases and J 6 bases; nucleotides not matched to a gene: 13. The CDR3 extends over 17 amino acids. The DNA for the CDR3 is TGTGCCAGCAGTTGGACAGGGGGCGGGTTACTACGCAATGAGCAGTTCTTC. It codes for CASSWTGGGLLRNEQFF.

The chain uses TRBV27 and TRBJ1-4; D is unclear. Per the germline V gene, CDR1 is MNHEY and CDR2 is SMNVEV (reference sequence). V lost 2 bases to trimming and J lost 0 bases, with 4 bases between them. There are 14 residues in the CDR3. The CDR3 nucleotides are TGTGCCAGCAGTTTAGGTGCAACTAATGAAAAACTGTTTTTT. It yields the protein CASSLGATNEKLFF.

J is TRBJ2-2 and V is TRBV7-8, with D possibly TRBD1 on 5 matching bases. CDR1 SGHVS and CDR2 FQNEAQ come from the germline V gene. The germline V and J ends were trimmed by 1 base and 0 bases, with 12 bases remaining between them. This CDR3 has 17 amino acids. The CDR3 loop reads CASSLEPETANTGELFF. CDR3 nucleotides: TGTGCCAGCAGCTTAGAGCCGGAGACAGCGAACACCGGGGAGCTGTTTTTT.

Only a few counts were recorded for this clone. This chain links TRBV7-9 with TRBJ2-7; D possibly corresponds to TRBD2 (6 bases). Deletions cut 4 bases from V and 4 bases from J, with 8 bases between. CDR3 length equals 12 residues. CDR1 SEHNR and CDR2 FQNEAQ come from the germline V gene (reference sequence). CDR3 region: CASSWDFYEQYF. The CDR3 nucleotides are TGTGCCAGCAGCTGGGACTTTTACGAGCAGTACTTC.